This T cell receptor beta chain was retrieved from a study of cytomegalovirus exposure and HLA in healthy donors. General study results and limits: Most of the TCR beta V segments (in an earlier analysis) were productive either about 90% or about 30% of the time. In all likelihood, a cluster of highly shared sequence variants was a sequencing artifact.

Notes on this clone: Antigen specificity is unknown.

The PCR employed 60 Vbeta primers together with 13 Jbeta primers. This table comes from immunoSEQ multiplex PCR, and its TCRdb copy is limited to in-frame clones, with some not included. This sample carries roughly 200,000 clones, approximately 70% of them seen once, and the ten largest clones take 1.5% to 2%. Germline values: CDR1 MNHEY, CDR2 SVGAGI. The CDR3 sequence is 16 residues long. Trimming cost V 4 bases and J 5 bases, with 17 bases left between them. The clonotype was recovered from a woman in her 30s in good health and CMV-seronegative. Sequencing was done on a sample of PBMCs. The chain couples TRBV6-5 to TRBJ1-4; maybe TRBD1 (6 bases). The DNA for the CDR3 is TGTGCCAGCAGTTCACATTCCGGGAGGGGGAATGAAAAACTGTTTTTT. Amino acids: CASSSHSGRGNEKLFF.